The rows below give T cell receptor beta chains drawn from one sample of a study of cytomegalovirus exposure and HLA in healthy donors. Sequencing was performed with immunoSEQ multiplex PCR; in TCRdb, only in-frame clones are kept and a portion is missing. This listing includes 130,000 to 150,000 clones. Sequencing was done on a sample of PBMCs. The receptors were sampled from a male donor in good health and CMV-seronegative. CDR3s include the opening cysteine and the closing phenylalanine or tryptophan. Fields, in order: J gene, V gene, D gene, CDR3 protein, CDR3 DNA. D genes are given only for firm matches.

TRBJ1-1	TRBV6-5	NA	CASSTGETEAFF	TGTGCCAGCAGTACAGGAGAAACTGAAGCTTTCTTT
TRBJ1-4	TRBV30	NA	CAWEGETNEKLFF	TGTGCCTGGGAAGGGGAAACTAATGAAAAACTGTTTTTT
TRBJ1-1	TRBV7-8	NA	CASSGGRGVVALGTEAFF	TGTGCCAGCAGCGGCGGTCGGGGAGTCGTAGCCCTTGGCACTGAAGCTTTCTTT
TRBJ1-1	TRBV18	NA	CASSPDIRLRDEAFF	TGTGCCAGCTCACCCGATATTCGGTTGCGTGATGAAGCTTTCTTT
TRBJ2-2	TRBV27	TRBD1	CASSLSEIRTGDTGELFF	TGTGCCAGCAGTTTATCTGAAATCCGGACAGGGGATACCGGGGAGCTGTTTTTT
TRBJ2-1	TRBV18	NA	CASSPLAASSYNEQFF	TGTGCCAGCTCACCACTCGCGGCCAGCTCCTACAATGAGCAGTTCTTC
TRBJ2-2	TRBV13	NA	CASSLAGARNTGELFF	TGTGCCAGCAGCTTAGCGGGAGCGCGTAACACCGGGGAGCTGTTTTTT
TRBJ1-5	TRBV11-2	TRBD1	CASSFAGQNQPQHF	TGTGCCAGCAGCTTCGCGGGACAGAATCAGCCCCAGCATTTT
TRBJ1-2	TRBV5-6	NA	CASSLNGGRGYTF	TGTGCCAGCAGCTTAAATGGGGGCCGTGGCTACACCTTC
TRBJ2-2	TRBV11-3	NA	CASSFGTGELFF	TGTGCCAGCAGCTTCGGGACCGGGGAGCTGTTTTTT
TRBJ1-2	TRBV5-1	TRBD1	CASSLDNFNAPQGIDGYTF	TGCGCCAGCAGCTTGGATAACTTCAACGCTCCACAGGGGATTGATGGCTACACCTTC
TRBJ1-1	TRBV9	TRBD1	CASSAKRTGRATEAFF	TGTGCCAGCAGCGCAAAACGGACAGGGAGGGCCACTGAAGCTTTCTTT
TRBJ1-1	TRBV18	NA	CASSPGGAGTEAFF	TGTGCCAGCTCACCAGGGGGCGCAGGTACTGAAGCTTTCTTT
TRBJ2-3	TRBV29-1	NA	CSVAVQGGTDTQYF	TGCAGCGTTGCGGTCCAGGGTGGCACAGATACGCAGTATTTT
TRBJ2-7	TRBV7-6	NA	CASSLVRSASVYEQYF	TGTGCCAGCAGCTTAGTGAGGTCCGCTAGCGTCTACGAGCAGTACTTC
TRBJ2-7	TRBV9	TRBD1	CASSASPGQGPYEQYF	TGTGCCAGCAGCGCCTCTCCGGGACAGGGACCCTACGAGCAGTACTTC
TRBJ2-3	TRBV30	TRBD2	CAWSRRGGDTQYF	TGTGCCTGGAGTCGTCGGGGGGGAGATACGCAGTATTTT